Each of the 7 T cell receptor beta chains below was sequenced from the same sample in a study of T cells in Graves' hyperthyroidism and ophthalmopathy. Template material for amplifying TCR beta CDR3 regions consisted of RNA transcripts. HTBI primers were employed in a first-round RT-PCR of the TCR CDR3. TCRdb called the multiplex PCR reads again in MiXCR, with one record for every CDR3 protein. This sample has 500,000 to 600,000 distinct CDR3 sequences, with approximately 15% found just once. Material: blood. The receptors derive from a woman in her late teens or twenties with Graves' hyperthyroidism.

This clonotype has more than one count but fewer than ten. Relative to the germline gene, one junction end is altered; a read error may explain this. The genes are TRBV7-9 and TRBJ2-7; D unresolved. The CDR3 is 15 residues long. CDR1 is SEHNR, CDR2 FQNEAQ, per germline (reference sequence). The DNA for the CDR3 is TGTACCAGCAGCTTAGAGGTGGGAAACTCCTACGAGCAGTACTTC. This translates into CTSSLEVGNSYEQYF.

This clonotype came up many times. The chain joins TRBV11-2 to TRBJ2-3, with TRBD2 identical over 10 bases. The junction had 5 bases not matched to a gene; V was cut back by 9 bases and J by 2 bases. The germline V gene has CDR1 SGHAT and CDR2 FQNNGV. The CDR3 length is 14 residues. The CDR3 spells CASQLAGITDTQYF. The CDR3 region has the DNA TGTGCCAGTCAACTAGCGGGGATCACAGATACGCAGTATTTT. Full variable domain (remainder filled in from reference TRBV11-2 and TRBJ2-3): EAGVAQSPRYKIIEKRQSVAFWCNPISGHATLYWYQQILGQGPKLLIQFQNNGVVDDSQLPKDRFSAERLKGVDSTLKIQPAKLEDSAVYLCASQLAGITDTQYFGPGTRLTVL.

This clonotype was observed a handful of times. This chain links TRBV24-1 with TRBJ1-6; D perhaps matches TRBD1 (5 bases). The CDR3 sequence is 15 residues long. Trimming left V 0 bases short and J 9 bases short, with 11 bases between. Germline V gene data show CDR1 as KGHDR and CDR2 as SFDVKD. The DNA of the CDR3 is TGTGCCACCAGTGATTTGGGCAGGGCAGGTTCACCCCTCCACTTT. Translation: CATSDLGRAGSPLHF.

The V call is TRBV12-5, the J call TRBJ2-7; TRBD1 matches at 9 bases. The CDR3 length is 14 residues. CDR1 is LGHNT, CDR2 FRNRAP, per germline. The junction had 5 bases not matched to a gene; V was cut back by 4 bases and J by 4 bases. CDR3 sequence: CASGSGTGLYEQYF. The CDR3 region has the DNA TGTGCTAGTGGTTCCGGGACAGGGTTATACGAGCAGTACTTC.

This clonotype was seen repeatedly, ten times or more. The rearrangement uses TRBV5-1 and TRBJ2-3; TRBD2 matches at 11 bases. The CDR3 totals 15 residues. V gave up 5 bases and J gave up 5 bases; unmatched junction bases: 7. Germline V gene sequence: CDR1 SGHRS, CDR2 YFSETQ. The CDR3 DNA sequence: TGCGCCAGCAGACCTAGCGGGAGGCCGGGAGATACGCAGTATTTT. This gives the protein CASRPSGRPGDTQYF.

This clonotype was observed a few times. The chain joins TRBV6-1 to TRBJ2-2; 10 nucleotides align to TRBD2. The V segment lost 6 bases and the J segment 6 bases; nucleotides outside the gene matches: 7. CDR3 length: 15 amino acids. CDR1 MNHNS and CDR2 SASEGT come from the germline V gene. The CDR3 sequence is CASSSSGGAAGELFF. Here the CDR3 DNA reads TGTGCCAGCAGCTCAAGCGGGGGGGCTGCCGGGGAGCTGTTTTTT.

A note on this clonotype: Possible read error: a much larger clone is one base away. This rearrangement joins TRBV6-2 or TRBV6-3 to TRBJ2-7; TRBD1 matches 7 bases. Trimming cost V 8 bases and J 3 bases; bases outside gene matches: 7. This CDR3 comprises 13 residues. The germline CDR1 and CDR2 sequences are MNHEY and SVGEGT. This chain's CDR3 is CASGRDRNYEQYF. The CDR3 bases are TGTGCCAGCGGCCGGGACAGAAACTACGAGCAGTACTTC.